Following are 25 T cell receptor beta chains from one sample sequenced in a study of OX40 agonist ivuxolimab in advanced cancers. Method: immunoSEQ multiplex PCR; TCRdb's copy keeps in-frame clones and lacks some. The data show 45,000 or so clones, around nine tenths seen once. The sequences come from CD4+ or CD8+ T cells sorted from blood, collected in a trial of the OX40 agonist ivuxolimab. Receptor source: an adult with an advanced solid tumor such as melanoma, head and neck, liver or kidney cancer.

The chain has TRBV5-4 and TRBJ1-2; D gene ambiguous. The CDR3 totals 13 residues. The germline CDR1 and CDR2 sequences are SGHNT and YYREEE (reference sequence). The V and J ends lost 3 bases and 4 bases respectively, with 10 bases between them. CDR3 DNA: TGTGCCAGCAGCTCCCTCAATGTCTATGGCTACACCTTC. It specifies CASSSLNVYGYTF.

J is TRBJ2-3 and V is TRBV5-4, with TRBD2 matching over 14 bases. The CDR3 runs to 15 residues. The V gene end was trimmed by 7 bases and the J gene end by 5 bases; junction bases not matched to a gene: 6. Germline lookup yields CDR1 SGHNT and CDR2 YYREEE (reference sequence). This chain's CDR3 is CASSGLAGARDTQYF. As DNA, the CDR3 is TGTGCCAGCTCGGGACTAGCGGGAGCGAGAGATACGCAGTATTTT.

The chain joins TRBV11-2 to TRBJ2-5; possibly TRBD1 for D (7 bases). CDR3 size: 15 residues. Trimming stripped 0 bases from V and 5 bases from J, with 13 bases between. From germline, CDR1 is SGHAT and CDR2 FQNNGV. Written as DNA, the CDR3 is TGTGCCAGCAGCTTAGACAGGGGGGTATTGGAGACCCAGTACTTC. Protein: CASSLDRGVLETQYF.

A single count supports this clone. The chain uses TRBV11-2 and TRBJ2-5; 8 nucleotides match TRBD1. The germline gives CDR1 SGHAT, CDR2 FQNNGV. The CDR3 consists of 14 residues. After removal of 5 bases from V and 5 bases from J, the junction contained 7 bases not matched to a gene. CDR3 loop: CASSQDRVSETQYF. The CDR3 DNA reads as TGTGCCAGCAGCCAGGACAGGGTCTCCGAGACCCAGTACTTC.

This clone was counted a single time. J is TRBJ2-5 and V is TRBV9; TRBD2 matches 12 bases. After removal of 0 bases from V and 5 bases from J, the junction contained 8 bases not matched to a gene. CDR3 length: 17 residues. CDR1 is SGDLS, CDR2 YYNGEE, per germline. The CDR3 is CASSVEGLAGTGETQYF. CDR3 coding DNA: TGTGCCAGCAGCGTAGAAGGACTAGCGGGAACTGGGGAGACCCAGTACTTC. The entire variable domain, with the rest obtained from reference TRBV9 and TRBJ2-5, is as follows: DSGVTQTPKHLITATGQRVTLRCSPRSGDLSVYWYQQSLDQGLQFLIQYYNGEERAKGNILERFSAQQFPDLHSELNLSSLELGDSALYFCASSVEGLAGTGETQYFGPGTRLLVL.

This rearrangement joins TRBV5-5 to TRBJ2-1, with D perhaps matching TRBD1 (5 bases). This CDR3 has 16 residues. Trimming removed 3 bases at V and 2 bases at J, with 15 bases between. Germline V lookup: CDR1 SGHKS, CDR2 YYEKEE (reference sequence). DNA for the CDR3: TGTGCCAGCAGCTACCAACCGACAGCGCCCTACAATGAGCAGTTCTTC. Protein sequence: CASSYQPTAPYNEQFF.

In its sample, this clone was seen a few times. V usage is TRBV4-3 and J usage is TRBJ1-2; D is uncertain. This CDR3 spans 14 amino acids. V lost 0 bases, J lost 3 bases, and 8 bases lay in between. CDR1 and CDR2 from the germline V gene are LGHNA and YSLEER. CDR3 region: CASSQDLRYYGYTF. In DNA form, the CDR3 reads TGCGCCAGCAGCCAAGATCTTCGGTACTATGGCTACACCTTC.

The CDR3 protein is CASSFDVGGEQYF. Here the CDR3 DNA reads TGCGCCAGCAGCTTTGACGTTGGGGGTGAGCAGTACTTC. The chain combines TRBV5-1 with TRBJ2-7, with D possibly being TRBD1 or TRBD2 (5 bases each). This CDR3 contains 13 residues. Germline V gives CDR1 SGHRS, CDR2 YFSETQ. V lost 2 bases to trimming and J lost 7 bases, with 13 bases between them.

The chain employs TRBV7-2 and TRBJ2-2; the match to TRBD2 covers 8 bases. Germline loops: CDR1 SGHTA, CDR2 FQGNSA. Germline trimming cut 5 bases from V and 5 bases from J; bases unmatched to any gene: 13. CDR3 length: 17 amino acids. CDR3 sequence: CASSRRGLVTGTGELFF. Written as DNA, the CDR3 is TGTGCCAGCAGCCGCAGGGGACTAGTTACAGGGACCGGGGAGCTGTTTTTT.

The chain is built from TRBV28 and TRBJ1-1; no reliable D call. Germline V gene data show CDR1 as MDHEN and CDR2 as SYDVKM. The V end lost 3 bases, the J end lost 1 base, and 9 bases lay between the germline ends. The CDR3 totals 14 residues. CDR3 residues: CASSFSGENTEAFF. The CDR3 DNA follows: TGTGCCAGCAGTTTCAGCGGGGAGAACACTGAAGCTTTCTTT.

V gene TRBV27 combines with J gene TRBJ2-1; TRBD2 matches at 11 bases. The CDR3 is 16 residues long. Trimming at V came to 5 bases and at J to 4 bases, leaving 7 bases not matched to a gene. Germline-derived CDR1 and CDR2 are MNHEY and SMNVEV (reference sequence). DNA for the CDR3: TGTGCCAGCAGTCCATCTAGCGGGAGGATGTACAATGAGCAGTTCTTC. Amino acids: CASSPSSGRMYNEQFF.

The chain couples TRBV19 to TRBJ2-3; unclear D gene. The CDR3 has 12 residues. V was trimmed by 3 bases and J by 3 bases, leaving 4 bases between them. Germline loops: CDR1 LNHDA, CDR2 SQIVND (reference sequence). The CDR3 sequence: CASSIRTDTQYF. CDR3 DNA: TGTGCCAGTAGTATCCGGACAGATACGCAGTATTTT.

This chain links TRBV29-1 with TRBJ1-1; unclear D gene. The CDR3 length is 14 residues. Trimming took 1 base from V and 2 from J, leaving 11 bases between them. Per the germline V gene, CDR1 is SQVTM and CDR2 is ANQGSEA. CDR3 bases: TGCAGCGTTGAAGCCGCGACACCTAACACTGAAGCTTTCTTT. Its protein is CSVEAATPNTEAFF.

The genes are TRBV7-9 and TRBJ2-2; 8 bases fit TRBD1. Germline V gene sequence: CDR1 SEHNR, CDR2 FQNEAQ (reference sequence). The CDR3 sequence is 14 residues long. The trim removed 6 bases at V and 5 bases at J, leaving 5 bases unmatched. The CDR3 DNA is TGTGCCAGCAGAACAGGGGGAGGTACCGGGGAGCTGTTTTTT. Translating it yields CASRTGGGTGELFF.

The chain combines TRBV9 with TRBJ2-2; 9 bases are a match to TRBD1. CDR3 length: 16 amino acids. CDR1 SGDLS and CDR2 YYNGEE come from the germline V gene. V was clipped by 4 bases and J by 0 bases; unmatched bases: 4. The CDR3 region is CASSSRTGANTGELFF. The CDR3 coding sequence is TGTGCCAGCAGCAGCCGGACAGGGGCGAACACCGGGGAGCTGTTTTTT.

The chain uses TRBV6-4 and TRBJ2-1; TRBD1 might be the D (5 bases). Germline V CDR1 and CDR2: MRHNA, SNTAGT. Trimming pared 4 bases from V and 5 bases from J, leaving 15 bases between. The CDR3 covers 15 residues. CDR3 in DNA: TGTGCCAGCAGTGTCCAGGGCCTAGAAAACAATGAGCAGTTCTTC. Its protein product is CASSVQGLENNEQFF.

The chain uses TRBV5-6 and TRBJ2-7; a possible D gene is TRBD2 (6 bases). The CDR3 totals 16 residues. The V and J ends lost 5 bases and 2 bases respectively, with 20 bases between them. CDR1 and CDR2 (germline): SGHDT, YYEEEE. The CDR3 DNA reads TGTGCCAGCAGGAACGGGGCAGGGAGGTTAACCTACGAGCAGTACTTC. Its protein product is CASRNGAGRLTYEQYF.

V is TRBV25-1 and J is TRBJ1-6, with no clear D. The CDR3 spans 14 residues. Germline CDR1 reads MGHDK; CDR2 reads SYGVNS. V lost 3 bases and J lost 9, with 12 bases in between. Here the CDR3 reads CASSEAETLSPLHF. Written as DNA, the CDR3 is TGTGCCAGCAGTGAGGCAGAGACGCTTTCACCCCTCCACTTT.

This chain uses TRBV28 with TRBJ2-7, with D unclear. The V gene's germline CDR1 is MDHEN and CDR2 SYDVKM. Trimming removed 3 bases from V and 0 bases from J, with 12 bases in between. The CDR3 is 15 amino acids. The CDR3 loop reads CASSFGQTFSYEQYF. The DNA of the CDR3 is TGTGCCAGCAGTTTCGGGCAGACTTTCTCCTACGAGCAGTACTTC.

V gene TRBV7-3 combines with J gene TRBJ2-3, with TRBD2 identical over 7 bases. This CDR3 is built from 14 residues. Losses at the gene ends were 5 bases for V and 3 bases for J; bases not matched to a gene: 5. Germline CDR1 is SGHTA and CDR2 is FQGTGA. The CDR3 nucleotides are TGTGCCAGCAGCCGCCAGCGGGATACAGATACGCAGTATTTT. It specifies CASSRQRDTDTQYF.

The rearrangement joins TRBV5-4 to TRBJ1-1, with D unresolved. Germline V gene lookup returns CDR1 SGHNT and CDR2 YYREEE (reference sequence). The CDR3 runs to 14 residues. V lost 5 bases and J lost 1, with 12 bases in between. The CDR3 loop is CASSYIRGNTEAFF. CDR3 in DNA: TGTGCCAGCAGTTATATCAGAGGGAACACTGAAGCTTTCTTT.

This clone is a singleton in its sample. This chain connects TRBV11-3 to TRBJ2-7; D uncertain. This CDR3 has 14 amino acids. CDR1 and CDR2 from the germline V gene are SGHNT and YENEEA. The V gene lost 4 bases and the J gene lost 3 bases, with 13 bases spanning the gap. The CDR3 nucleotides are TGTGCCAGCAGCTACGGCGCCAACAACTACGAGCAGTACTTC. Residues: CASSYGANNYEQYF.

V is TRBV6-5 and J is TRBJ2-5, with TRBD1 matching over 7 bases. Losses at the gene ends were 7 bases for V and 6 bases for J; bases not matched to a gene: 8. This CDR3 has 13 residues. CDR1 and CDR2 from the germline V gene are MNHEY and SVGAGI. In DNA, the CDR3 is TGTGCCAGCATTAAAAGACAGGGACAGACCCAGTACTTC. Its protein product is CASIKRQGQTQYF.

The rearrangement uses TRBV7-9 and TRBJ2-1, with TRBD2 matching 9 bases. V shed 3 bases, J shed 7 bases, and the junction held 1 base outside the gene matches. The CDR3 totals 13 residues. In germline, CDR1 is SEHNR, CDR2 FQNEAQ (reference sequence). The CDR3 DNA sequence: TGTGCCAGCAGCTTGGCGGGGGGGAATGAGCAGTTCTTC. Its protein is CASSLAGGNEQFF.

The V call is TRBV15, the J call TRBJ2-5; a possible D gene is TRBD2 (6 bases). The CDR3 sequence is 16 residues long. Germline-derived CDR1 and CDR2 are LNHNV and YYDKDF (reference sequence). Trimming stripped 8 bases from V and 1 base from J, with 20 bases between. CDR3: CATGGDLPLTQETQYF. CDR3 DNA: TGTGCCACCGGAGGGGACCTCCCGCTGACCCAAGAGACCCAGTACTTC.